This is a list of T cell receptor beta chains from one sample in a study of technical replicates of blood from a handful of donors. Using immunoSEQ multiplex PCR, the repertoire was profiled, and TCRdb retains in-frame clones only, with some absent. Among approximately 73,000 clones listed, about 95% were seen once. The sequencing input was T cells isolated from PBMCs. The receptors originated from a human donor in good health. Each CDR3 is given with its conserved first and last residue.

V: TRBV27; CDR3: CASRGGRGGYTF
V: TRBV29-1; CDR3: CSVVGLPGAGNTIYF
V: TRBV19; CDR3: CASSGRDNRREQYF
V: TRBV6-4; CDR3: CASSERAFSTDTQYF
V: TRBV4-1; CDR3: CASSQVTGGETQYF
V: TRBV5-1; CDR3: CASSRQGNTGELFF
V: TRBV29-1; CDR3: CSVETSGRAIYNEQFF
V: TRBV28; CDR3: CASSLRDRNPGGQFF
V: TRBV6-4; CDR3: CASSDRGQGVNEQFF
V: TRBV5-6; CDR3: CASSLDIIGQGEGTDTQYF
V: TRBV27; CDR3: CARPRMRLHYEQYF
V: TRBV15; CDR3: CATSRGVGGFTYEQYF
V: TRBV28; CDR3: CASSLGTGGTEAFF
V: TRBV6-1; CDR3: CASSEFRGGAKTYEQYF
V: TRBV7-9; CDR3: CASSPGQGSTGELFF
V: TRBV10-2; CDR3: CASSESSGAYGYTF
V: TRBV6-4; CDR3: CASSDSTRGTEAFF
V: TRBV9; CDR3: CASSVVSGGAEAFF
V: TRBV6-6; CDR3: CASSYFTGDSGYTF
V: TRBV6-1; CDR3: CASSDPGVQYQPQHF
V: TRBV4-1; CDR3: CASSPLAGVTTDTQYF
V: TRBV10-2; CDR3: CASSPSGYGYTF
V: TRBV19; CDR3: CASSRNIGGGASSTEAFF
V: TRBV27; CDR3: CASSLTTPPSYNEQFF
V: TRBV19; CDR3: CASTRQGAYEQYF
V: TRBV30; CDR3: CAWSAPSGSANTGELFF
V: TRBV2; CDR3: CASGAGSSYNEQFF
V: TRBV30; CDR3: CAWRTVWNTEAFF
V: TRBV5-8; CDR3: CASSLAHGGRYGYTF
V: TRBV19; CDR3: CASSIVTGGVYEQYF
V: TRBV11-3; CDR3: CASSLDKNTEAFF
V: TRBV4-1; CDR3: CASSQDRGHTSGGAHRRYAQYF
V: TRBV28; CDR3: CASSPGSRVQFF
V: TRBV11-2; CDR3: CASSLVGGEREQYF
V: TRBV7-3; CDR3: CASSVVVQGDTEAFF
V: TRBV27; CDR3: CASSLREGRGEQYF
V: TRBV5-1; CDR3: CASSSTREVVAEAFF
V: TRBV27; CDR3: CALQPGSPNYGYTF
V: TRBV6-1; CDR3: CASSEWRQGGHGYTF
V: TRBV6-1; CDR3: CASSGQRFSYEQYF
V: TRBV7-2; CDR3: CASSLAWAANTEAFF
V: TRBV13; CDR3: CASSSLSGRRLNEQYF
V: TRBV18; CDR3: CASSPGTQAFF
V: TRBV2; CDR3: CASRGLAGSNPNEQFF
V: TRBV5-6; CDR3: CASRMGQVFGYTF
V: TRBV7-9; CDR3: CASSFYIAEKETQYF
V: TRBV5-6; CDR3: CASSLGQGAWEQYF
V: TRBV7-9; CDR3: CASSQVNTEAFF
V: TRBV18; CDR3: CASSPPSYQETQYF
V: TRBV5-1; CDR3: CASLKAGTRGDTQYF
V: TRBV7-2; CDR3: CASSLGLGGRTSYEQYF
V: TRBV5-1; CDR3: CASSLGLSGNEQYF
V: TRBV9; CDR3: CASSVGLRGTGIGGNTIYF
V: TRBV6-4; CDR3: CASSGTSGGGANVLTF
V: TRBV6-6; CDR3: CASTLTGSYGTDTQYF
V: TRBV29-1; CDR3: CSVWSGRSYEQYF
V: TRBV7-9; CDR3: CASTQRAGGPGDTQYF
V: TRBV11-3; CDR3: CASSSGTSGVYTQYF